This TCR beta chain was obtained from a study of blood T cell repertoires in COVID-19. The table came from immunoSEQ multiplex PCR; TCRdb's copy has only in-frame clones and leaves some out. The sample includes 150,000 to 200,000 clones, roughly 88% of them seen just once. The CDR3 sequence is 16 residues long. Trimming took off 2 bases at V and 3 bases at J, with 17 bases between the two ends. CDR1 and CDR2 from the germline V gene are MDHEN and SYDVKM. Sequenced sample: peripheral blood. The clonotype was recovered from a human donor with active or convalescent COVID-19. The donor label of this sample is uncertain. This chain connects TRBV28 to TRBJ2-7; TRBD2 is a possible D gene (6 bases). For the CDR3, the DNA is TGTGCCAGCAGTTTAGGGGGTATCGGGAGAAGCTACGAGCAGTACTTC. Amino acid sequence: CASSLGGIGRSYEQYF. Full variable domain (rest looked up from reference TRBV28 and TRBJ2-7): DVKVTQSSRYLVKRTGEKVFLECVQDMDHENMFWYRQDPGLGLRLIYFSYDVKMKEKGDIPEGYSVSREKKERFSLILESASTNQTSMYLCASSLGGIGRSYEQYFGPGTRLTVT.